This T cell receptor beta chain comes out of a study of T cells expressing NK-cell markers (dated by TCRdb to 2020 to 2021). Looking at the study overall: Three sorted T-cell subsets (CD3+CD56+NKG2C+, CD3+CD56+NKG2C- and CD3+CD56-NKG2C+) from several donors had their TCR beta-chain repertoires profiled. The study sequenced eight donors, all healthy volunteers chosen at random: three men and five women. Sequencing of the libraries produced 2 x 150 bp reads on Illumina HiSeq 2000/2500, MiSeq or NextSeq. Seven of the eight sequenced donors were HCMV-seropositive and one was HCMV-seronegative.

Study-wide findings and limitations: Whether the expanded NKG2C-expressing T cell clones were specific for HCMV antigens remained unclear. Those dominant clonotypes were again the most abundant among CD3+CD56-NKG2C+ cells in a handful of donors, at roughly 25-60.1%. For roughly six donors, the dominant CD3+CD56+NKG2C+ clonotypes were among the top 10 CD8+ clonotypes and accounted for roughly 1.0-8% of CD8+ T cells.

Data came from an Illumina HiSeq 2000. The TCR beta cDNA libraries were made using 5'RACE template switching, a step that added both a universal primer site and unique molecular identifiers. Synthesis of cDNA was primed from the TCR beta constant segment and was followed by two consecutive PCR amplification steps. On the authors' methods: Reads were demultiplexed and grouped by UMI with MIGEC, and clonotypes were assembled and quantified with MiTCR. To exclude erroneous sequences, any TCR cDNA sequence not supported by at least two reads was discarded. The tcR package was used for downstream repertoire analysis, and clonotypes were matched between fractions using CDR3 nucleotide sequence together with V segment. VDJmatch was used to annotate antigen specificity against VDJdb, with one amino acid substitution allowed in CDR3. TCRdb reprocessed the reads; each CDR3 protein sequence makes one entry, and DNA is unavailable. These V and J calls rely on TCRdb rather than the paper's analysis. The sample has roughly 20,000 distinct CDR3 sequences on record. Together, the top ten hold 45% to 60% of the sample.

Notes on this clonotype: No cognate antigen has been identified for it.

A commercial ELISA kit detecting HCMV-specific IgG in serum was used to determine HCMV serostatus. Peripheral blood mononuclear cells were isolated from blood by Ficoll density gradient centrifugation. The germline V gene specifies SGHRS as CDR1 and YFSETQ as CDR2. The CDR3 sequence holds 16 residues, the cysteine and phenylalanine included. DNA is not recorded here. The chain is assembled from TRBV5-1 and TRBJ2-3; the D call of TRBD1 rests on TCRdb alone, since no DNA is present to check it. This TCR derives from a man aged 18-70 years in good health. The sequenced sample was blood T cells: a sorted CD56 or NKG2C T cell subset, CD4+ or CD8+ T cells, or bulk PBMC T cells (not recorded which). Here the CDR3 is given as CASSSATGLSTDTQYF. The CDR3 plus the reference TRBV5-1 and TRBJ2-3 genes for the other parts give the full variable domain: KAGVTQTPRYLIKTRGQQVTLSCSPISGHRSVSWYQQTPGQGLQFLFEYFSETQRNKGNFPGRFSGRQFSNSRSEMNVSTLELGDSALYLCASSSATGLSTDTQYFGPGTRLTVL.